This paragraph reports one T cell receptor beta chain. Time point indicated: after neoadjuvant nivolumab, at surgical resection. These data belong to a study of neoadjuvant anti-PD-1 for oral cavity cancer. TCRdb's copy holds only in-frame clones and misses some; the assay was immunoSEQ multiplex PCR. Seen here are fewer than 90,000 clones, approximately 84% observed once, and the top ten hold more than 3%. This receptor was obtained from a person between 35 and 79 years old with oral cavity squamous cell carcinoma. The sample here was PBMCs, taken after nivolumab (anti-PD-1) treatment.

The DNA of the CDR3 is TGTGCCAGCAGCTTAACAATCTTGGGCTCCACTGAAGCTTTCTTT. The encoded protein is CASSLTILGSTEAFF. The chain recombines TRBV7-6 with TRBJ1-1; D is ambiguous. The CDR3 runs to 15 residues. The V and J ends lost 2 bases and 4 bases respectively, with 14 bases between them. The germline V gene has CDR1 SGHVS and CDR2 FNYEAQ.